A selection of T cell receptor beta chains follows, all from one sample in a study of T cell changes during pregnancy in multiple sclerosis. TCRdb's table, derived via immunoSEQ multiplex PCR, lists solely in-frame clones and lacks some. This table holds 40,000 to 55,000 clones, 85% to 90% found once. The specimen was CD4+ T cells from peripheral blood mononuclear cells, collected in the first trimester of pregnancy. These receptors originate from a female donor with multiple sclerosis, enrolled in a pregnancy study. CDR3s include the opening cysteine and the closing phenylalanine or tryptophan. Fields, in order: clone size, D gene, J gene, V gene, CDR3 DNA, CDR3 protein. A D gene is named only where the DNA matches it firmly. Clone size is shown for a subset of rows, as once, few, many or a class of expanded clone.

clone_size: NA
d_call: NA
j_call: TRBJ2-7
v_call: TRBV5-8
cdr3_nt: TGTGCCAGCAGCTTACTGAGCTACGAGCAGTACTTC
cdr3_aa: CASSLLSYEQYF

clone_size: NA
d_call: NA
j_call: TRBJ2-7
v_call: TRBV5-4
cdr3_nt: TGTGCCAGCAGCTTGCCCGGGGTCAAACTCGTCCACGAGCAGTACTTC
cdr3_aa: CASSLPGVKLVHEQYF

clone_size: NA
d_call: NA
j_call: TRBJ2-2
v_call: TRBV6-6
cdr3_nt: TGTGCCAGCACCGTAGTCGGTGGGGAGCTGTTTTTT
cdr3_aa: CASTVVGGELFF

clone_size: NA
d_call: NA
j_call: TRBJ1-5
v_call: TRBV6-1
cdr3_nt: TGTGCCAGCAGAACAATGGGGCAGACCAATCAGCCCCAGCATTTT
cdr3_aa: CASRTMGQTNQPQHF

clone_size: once
d_call: TRBD1
j_call: TRBJ1-5
v_call: TRBV5-1
cdr3_nt: TGCGCCAGCAGCTTGGAAGGGGGCTGGGGGCAGCCCCAGCATTTT
cdr3_aa: CASSLEGGWGQPQHF

clone_size: NA
d_call: TRBD2
j_call: TRBJ2-2
v_call: TRBV5-1
cdr3_nt: TGCGCCAGCAAAGAGGAAGCTAAACTAGCGGGAGCCGGGGAGCTGTTTTTT
cdr3_aa: CASKEEAKLAGAGELFF

clone_size: few
d_call: NA
j_call: TRBJ2-1
v_call: TRBV5-8
cdr3_nt: TGTGCCAGCAGCCCTAGCAGGAGCTCCTACAATGAGCAGTTCTTC
cdr3_aa: CASSPSRSSYNEQFF

clone_size: NA
d_call: TRBD2
j_call: TRBJ2-1
v_call: TRBV5-1
cdr3_nt: TGCGCCAGCACAGGGGGTTTGGCTAGCGGGAGTAGGTATGCTGAGCAGTTCTTC
cdr3_aa: CASTGGLASGSRYAEQFF

clone_size: NA
d_call: NA
j_call: TRBJ1-4
v_call: TRBV5-1
cdr3_nt: TGCGCCAGCAGCTTGGGGGCGCTGAATGAAAAACTGTTTTTT
cdr3_aa: CASSLGALNEKLFF

clone_size: NA
d_call: TRBD1
j_call: TRBJ2-2
v_call: TRBV2
cdr3_nt: TGTGCCAGCAGTCGGACAGGGGCGAACACCGGGGAGCTGTTTTTT
cdr3_aa: CASSRTGANTGELFF

clone_size: once
d_call: TRBD2
j_call: TRBJ2-5
v_call: TRBV6-6
cdr3_nt: TGTGCCAGCAGTTACTCTAGCGGGACGCTTCAAGAGACCCAGTACTTC
cdr3_aa: CASSYSSGTLQETQYF

clone_size: NA
d_call: TRBD2
j_call: TRBJ2-3
v_call: TRBV10-1
cdr3_nt: TGCGCCAGCAGTGAGGACGTCGGGACTAGCGGGAGGAGAGATACGCAGTATTTT
cdr3_aa: CASSEDVGTSGRRDTQYF

clone_size: NA
d_call: TRBD2
j_call: TRBJ2-6
v_call: TRBV7-9
cdr3_nt: TGTGCCAGCAGCTGGGGGGGCTCTGGGGCCAACGTCCTGACTTTC
cdr3_aa: CASSWGGSGANVLTF

clone_size: NA
d_call: NA
j_call: TRBJ1-4
v_call: TRBV25-1
cdr3_nt: TGTGCCAGCAGTGAATACGGACGCTCGGGAGCAACTAATGAAAAACTGTTTTTT
cdr3_aa: CASSEYGRSGATNEKLFF

clone_size: few
d_call: NA
j_call: TRBJ2-7
v_call: TRBV28
cdr3_nt: TGTGCCAGCAGTTCAATAGGACAGAGGTACGAGCAGTACTTC
cdr3_aa: CASSSIGQRYEQYF

clone_size: NA
d_call: TRBD1
j_call: TRBJ1-2
v_call: TRBV7-2
cdr3_nt: TGTGCCAGCAGCTCCGGACAGGTTCTTGGCTACACCTTC
cdr3_aa: CASSSGQVLGYTF

clone_size: NA
d_call: TRBD2
j_call: TRBJ2-3
v_call: TRBV10-3
cdr3_nt: TGTGCCATCAGTGATAGCGGGACCTCAGATACGCAGTATTTT
cdr3_aa: CAISDSGTSDTQYF